This T cell receptor (beta chain) was identified in a study of PD-1 blockade in classical Hodgkin lymphoma. Study results and limitations: Patients who began taking nivolumab under 1 year after ASCT were left out.

Time point of the sample: cycle 4 day 1 (C4D1), after five to seven weeks of nivolumab. Autologous stem cell transplantation was followed by relapse in every patient, and brentuximab vedotin exposure varied. Worth noting for this clone: Its matching antigen is unknown.

This table comes from immunoSEQ multiplex PCR, and its TCRdb copy is limited to in-frame clones, with some not included. The table shows about 89,000 clones, with 90% occurring only once. Germline loops: CDR1 MDHEN, CDR2 SYDVKM. The CDR3 is made up of 13 amino acids. Trimming left V 9 bases short and J 2 bases short, with 14 bases between. The chain joins TRBV28 to TRBJ2-7; perhaps TRBD1 as D (5 bases). This TCR was recovered from a human donor with classical Hodgkin lymphoma. Material: peripheral blood mononuclear cells (PBMCs), obtained before the fourth cycle of nivolumab. This chain's CDR3 is CARKQAVTYEQYF. DNA of the CDR3: TGTGCCAGGAAACAGGCGGTCACCTACGAGCAGTACTTC. The whole variable domain, filled in from reference TRBV28 and TRBJ2-7, reads DVKVTQSSRYLVKRTGEKVFLECVQDMDHENMFWYRQDPGLGLRLIYFSYDVKMKEKGDIPEGYSVSREKKERFSLILESASTNQTSMYLCARKQAVTYEQYFGPGTRLTVT.